Following are 9 T cell receptor beta chains from one sample sequenced in a study of T-cell memory formation after mild COVID-19. TCRdb reprocessed the 5' RACE reads with MiXCR, giving one entry per CDR3 protein. This table holds some 160,000 distinct CDR3 sequences, about a third found once. Sequencing input: PBMCs or a T cell subset sorted from them (not recorded which). The receptors here all came from an adult woman who had mild COVID-19 (a few samples of this study predate the infection). Cell type and time point are not known.

In this sample, this clonotype turned up a few times. The chain combines TRBV29-1 with TRBJ2-7, with 7 bases that match TRBD1. This CDR3 is 15 amino acids long. J was trimmed by 5 bases and V by 0 bases; bases with no gene match: 10. Germline CDR1 is SQVTM and CDR2 is ANQGSEA. The CDR3 coding sequence is TGCAGCGTTGAAGATCGCGGACAGGTTTCACACGAGCAGTACTTC. Translating gives CSVEDRGQVSHEQYF.

This clonotype was observed a few times. The V gene is TRBV7-3, the J gene TRBJ2-3; a possible D gene is TRBD2 (5 bases). The V and J ends lost 5 bases and 1 base respectively, with 10 bases between them. Germline lookup yields CDR1 SGHTA and CDR2 FQGTGA. CDR3 length: 14 residues. DNA for the CDR3: TGTGCCAGCAGCCCCCAAGCGGGCACAGATACGCAGTATTTT. Translation: CASSPQAGTDTQYF.

This chain connects TRBV3-1 to TRBJ2-1; TRBD1 matches at 7 bases. Germline loops: CDR1 LGHDT, CDR2 YNNKEL (reference sequence). Unmatched junction bases numbered 8, after V lost 0 bases and J lost 0 bases. The length of the CDR3 is 18 residues. The CDR3 loop reads CASSQDLTGISSYNEQFF. In DNA, the CDR3 is TGTGCCAGCAGCCAAGACCTGACAGGGATTAGCTCCTACAATGAGCAGTTCTTC.

Only a few counts were recorded for this clonotype. The chain is built from TRBV12-3 or TRBV12-4 and TRBJ2-5; D not resolved. The CDR3 spans 12 residues. The ends were cut back, 3 bases at V and 5 bases at J, with 7 bases in the middle. The CDR3: CASSFAVETQYF. For the CDR3, the DNA is TGTGCCAGCAGTTTTGCAGTCGAGACCCAGTACTTC.

The chain carries TRBV24-1 and TRBJ2-3, with 9 bases aligning to TRBD1. Germline CDR1 is KGHDR and CDR2 is SFDVKD. This CDR3 region has 16 residues. After removal of 9 bases from V and 4 bases from J, the junction contained 13 bases not matched to a gene. CDR3 sequence reads: CATAPAGTGNADTQYF. In DNA, the CDR3 is TGTGCCACCGCCCCCGCCGGGACAGGGAACGCAGATACGCAGTATTTT.

This clonotype was detected once. CDR3 bases: TGCGCCAGCAAGGCAGGGGACCACAATGAGCAGTTCTTC. This gives the protein CASKAGDHNEQFF. V gene TRBV5-1 combines with J gene TRBJ2-1, with a possible D match to TRBD1 (6 bases). Trimming stripped 6 bases from V and 5 bases from J, with 12 bases between. The CDR3 runs 13 residues. Germline V gene data show CDR1 as SGHRS and CDR2 as YFSETQ.

The chain uses TRBV5-6 and TRBJ2-2; 10 bases are a match to TRBD1. From germline, CDR1 is SGHDT and CDR2 YYEEEE. The length of the CDR3 is 16 residues. The trim removed 0 bases at V and 4 bases at J, leaving 3 bases unmatched. The CDR3 bases are TGTGCCAGCAGCTTGGGGGACAGGGGCGGCACCGGGGAGCTGTTTTTT. Protein sequence: CASSLGDRGGTGELFF.

The V call is TRBV7-8, the J call TRBJ2-1, with D tentatively TRBD1 or TRBD2 (6 bases each). V dropped 6 bases and J dropped 0 bases, with 18 bases sitting between them. Germline V gives CDR1 SGHVS, CDR2 FQNEAQ. The CDR3 spans 17 residues. The CDR3 spells CASSDPRGTSSYNEQFF. CDR3 nucleotide sequence: TGTGCCAGCAGTGATCCCCGGGGGACAAGCTCCTACAATGAGCAGTTCTTC. The full variable domain, completed using reference TRBV7-8 and TRBJ2-1, is GAGVSQSPRYKVAKRGQDVALRCDPISGHVSLFWYQQALGQGPEFLTYFQNEAQLDKSGLPSDRFFAERPEGSVSTLKIQRTQQEDSAVYLCASSDPRGTSSYNEQFFGPGTRLTVL.

Many counts were recorded for this clonotype. The V call is TRBV4-3, the J call TRBJ2-2, with D possibly being TRBD2 (6 bases). Germline CDR1 is LGHNA and CDR2 is YSLEER. Trimming shortened V by 1 base and J by 2 bases, and 11 bases separated the two germline ends. The CDR3 covers 16 residues. Written as DNA, the CDR3 is TGCGCCAGCAGCCAAGGACGGGACTTCAACACCGGGGAGCTGTTTTTT. Protein product: CASSQGRDFNTGELFF.